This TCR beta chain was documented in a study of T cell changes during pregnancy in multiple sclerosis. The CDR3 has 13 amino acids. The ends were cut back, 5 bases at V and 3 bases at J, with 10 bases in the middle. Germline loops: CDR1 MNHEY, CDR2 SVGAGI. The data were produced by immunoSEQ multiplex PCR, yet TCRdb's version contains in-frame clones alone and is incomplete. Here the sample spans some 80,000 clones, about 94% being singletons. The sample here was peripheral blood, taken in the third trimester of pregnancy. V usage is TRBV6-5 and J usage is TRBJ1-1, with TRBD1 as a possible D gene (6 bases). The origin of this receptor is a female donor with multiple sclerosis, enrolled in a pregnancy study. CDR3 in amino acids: CASSLHRDTEAFF. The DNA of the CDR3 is TGTGCCAGCAGTCTTCACAGGGACACTGAAGCTTTCTTT.